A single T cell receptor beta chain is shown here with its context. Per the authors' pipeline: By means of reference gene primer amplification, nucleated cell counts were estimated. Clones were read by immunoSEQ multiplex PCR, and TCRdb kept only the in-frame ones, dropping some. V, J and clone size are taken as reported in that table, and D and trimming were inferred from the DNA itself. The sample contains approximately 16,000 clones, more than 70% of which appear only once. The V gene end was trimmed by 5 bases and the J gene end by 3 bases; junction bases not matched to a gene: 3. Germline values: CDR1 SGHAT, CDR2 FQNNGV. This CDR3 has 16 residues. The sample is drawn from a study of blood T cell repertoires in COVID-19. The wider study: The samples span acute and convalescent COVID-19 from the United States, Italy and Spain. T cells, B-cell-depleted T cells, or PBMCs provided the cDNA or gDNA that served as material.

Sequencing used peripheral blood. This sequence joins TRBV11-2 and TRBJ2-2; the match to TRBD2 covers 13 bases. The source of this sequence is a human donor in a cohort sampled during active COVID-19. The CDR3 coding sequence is TGTGCCAGCAGCATTACTAGCGGGGGGGACACCGGGGAGCTGTTTTTT. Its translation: CASSITSGGDTGELFF.